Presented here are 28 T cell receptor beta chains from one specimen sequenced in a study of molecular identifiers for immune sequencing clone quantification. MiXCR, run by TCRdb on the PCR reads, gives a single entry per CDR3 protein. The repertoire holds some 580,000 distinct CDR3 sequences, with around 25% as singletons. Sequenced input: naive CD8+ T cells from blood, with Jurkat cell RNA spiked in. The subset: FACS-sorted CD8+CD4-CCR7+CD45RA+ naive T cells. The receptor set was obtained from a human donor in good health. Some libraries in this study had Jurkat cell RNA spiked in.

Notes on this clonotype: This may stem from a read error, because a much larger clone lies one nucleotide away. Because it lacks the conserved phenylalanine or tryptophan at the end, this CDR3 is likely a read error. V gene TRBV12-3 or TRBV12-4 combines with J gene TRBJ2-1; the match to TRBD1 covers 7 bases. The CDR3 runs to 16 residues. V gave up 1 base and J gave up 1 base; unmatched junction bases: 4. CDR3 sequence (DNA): TGTGCCAGCAGTTTAGAGGGACAGTCATCCTACAATGAGCAGTTCCTC. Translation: CASSLEGQSSYNEQFL.

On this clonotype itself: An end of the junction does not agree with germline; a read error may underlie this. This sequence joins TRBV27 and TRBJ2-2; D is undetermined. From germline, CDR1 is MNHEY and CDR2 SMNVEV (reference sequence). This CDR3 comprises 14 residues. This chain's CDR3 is CTSNLYLHTGELFF. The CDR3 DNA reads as TGTACCAGCAATCTCTACCTCCACACCGGGGAGCTGTTTTTT.

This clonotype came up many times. The CDR3 sequence is CASSLQSTGELFF. The CDR3 DNA is TGTGCCAGCAGCCTTCAGAGCACCGGGGAGCTGTTTTTT. The chain is built from TRBV13 and TRBJ2-2, with D unresolved. The V end was cut by 5 bases, the J end by 4 bases, with 8 bases between. This CDR3 spans 13 amino acids. Germline V gene sequence: CDR1 PRHDT, CDR2 FYEKMQ (reference sequence).

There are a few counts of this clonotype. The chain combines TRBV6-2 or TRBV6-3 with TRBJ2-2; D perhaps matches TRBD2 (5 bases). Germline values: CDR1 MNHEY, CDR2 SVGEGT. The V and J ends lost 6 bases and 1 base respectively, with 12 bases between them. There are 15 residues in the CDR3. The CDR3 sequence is CASRKNRGNTGELFF. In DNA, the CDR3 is TGTGCCAGCAGGAAGAACCGGGGGAACACCGGGGAGCTGTTTTTT.

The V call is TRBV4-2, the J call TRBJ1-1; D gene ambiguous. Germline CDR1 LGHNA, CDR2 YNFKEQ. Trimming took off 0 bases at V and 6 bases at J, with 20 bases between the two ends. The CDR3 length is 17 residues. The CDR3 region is CASSQDSGGRLASEAFF. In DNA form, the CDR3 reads TGTGCCAGCAGCCAAGATAGTGGTGGCAGGCTAGCATCTGAAGCTTTCTTT.

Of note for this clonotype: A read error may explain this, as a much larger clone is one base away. CDR3 coding DNA: TGTGCCAGCGGGGACAGCCAGTCTAGCACAGATACGCAGTGTTTT. Protein sequence: CASGDSQSSTDTQCF. The rearrangement uses TRBV27 and TRBJ2-3, with 7 positions matching TRBD1. The CDR3 loop spans 15 amino acids. Germline CDR1 reads MNHEY; CDR2 reads SMNVEV (reference sequence).

CDR3: CSVDGYGYTF. CDR3 nucleotide sequence: TGCAGCGTTGACGGATATGGCTACACCTTC. This chain links TRBV29-1 with TRBJ1-2; no clear D. Germline V gene sequence: CDR1 SQVTM, CDR2 ANQGSEA. This CDR3 contains 10 residues. V lost 3 bases and J 5 bases, leaving 4 bases between the germline ends.

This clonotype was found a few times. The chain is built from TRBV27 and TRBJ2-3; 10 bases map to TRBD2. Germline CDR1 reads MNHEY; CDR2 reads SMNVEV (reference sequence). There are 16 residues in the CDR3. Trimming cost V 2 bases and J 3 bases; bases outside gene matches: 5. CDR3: CASSLDPSGSTDTQYF. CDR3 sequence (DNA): TGTGCCAGCAGTTTAGACCCTAGCGGGAGTACAGATACGCAGTATTTT.

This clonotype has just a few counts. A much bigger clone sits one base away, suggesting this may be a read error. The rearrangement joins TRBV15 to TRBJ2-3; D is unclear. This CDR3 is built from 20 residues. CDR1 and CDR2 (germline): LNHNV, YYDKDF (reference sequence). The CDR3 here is CATSRDDSRFIGLSTDTRYF. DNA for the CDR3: TGTGCCACCAGCAGAGATGATTCGCGGTTTATAGGTTTGTCCACAGATACGCGGTATTTT.

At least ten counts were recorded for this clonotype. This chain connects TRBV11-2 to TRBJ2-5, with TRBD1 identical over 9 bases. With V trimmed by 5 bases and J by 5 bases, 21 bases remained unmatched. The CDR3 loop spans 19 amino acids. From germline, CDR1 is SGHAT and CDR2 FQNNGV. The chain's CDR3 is CASSKTGTGFPIWDETQYF. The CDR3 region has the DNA TGTGCCAGCAGCAAAACCGGGACAGGGTTCCCAATTTGGGACGAGACCCAGTACTTC.

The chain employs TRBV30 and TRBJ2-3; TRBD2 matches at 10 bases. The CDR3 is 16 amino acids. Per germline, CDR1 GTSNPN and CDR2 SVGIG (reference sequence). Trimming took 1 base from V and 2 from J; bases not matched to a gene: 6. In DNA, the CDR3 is TGTGCCTGGAGTGCACTAGCGGGGACCCCCACAGATACGCAGTATTTT. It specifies CAWSALAGTPTDTQYF.

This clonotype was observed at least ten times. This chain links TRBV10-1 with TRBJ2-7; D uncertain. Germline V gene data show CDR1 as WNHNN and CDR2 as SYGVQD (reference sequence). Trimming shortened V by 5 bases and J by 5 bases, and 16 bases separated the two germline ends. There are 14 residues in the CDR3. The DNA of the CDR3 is TGCGCCAGCAGTCCAGGATCCTTATCCGACGAGCAGTACTTC. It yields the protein CASSPGSLSDEQYF.

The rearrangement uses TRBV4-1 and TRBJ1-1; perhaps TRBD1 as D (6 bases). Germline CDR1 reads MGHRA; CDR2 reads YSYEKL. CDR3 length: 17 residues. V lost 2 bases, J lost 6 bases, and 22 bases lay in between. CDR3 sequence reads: CASSQIGPGALGPEAFF. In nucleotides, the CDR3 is TGCGCCAGCAGCCAAATCGGGCCAGGGGCATTGGGCCCTGAAGCTTTCTTT.

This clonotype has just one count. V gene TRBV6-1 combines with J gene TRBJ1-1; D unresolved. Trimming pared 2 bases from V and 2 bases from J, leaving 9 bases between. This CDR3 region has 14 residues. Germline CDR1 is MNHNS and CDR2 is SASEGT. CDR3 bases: TGTGCCAGCAGTGAACGTTCAGTAAACACTGAAGCTTTCTTT. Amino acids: CASSERSVNTEAFF.

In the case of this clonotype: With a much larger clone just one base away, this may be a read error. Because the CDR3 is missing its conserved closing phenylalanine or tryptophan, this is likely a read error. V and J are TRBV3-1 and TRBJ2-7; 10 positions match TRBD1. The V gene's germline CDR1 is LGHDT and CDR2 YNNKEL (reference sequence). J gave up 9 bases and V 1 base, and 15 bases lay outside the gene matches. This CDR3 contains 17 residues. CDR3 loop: CASSQVVDGQGDRRQYL. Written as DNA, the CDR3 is TGTGCCAGCAGCCAAGTAGTGGACGGACAGGGGGACCGTCGGCAGTACCTC.

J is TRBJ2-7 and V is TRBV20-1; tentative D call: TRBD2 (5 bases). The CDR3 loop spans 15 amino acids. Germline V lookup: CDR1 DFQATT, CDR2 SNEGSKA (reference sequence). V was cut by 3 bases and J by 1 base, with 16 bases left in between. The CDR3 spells CSASFWTEDSYEQYF. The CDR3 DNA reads TGCAGTGCTAGTTTTTGGACGGAGGATTCCTACGAGCAGTACTTC.

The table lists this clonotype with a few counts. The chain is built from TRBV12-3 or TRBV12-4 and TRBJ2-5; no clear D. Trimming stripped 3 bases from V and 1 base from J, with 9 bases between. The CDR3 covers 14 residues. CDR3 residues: CASSLRMFQETQYF. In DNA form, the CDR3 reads TGTGCCAGCAGTTTGAGAATGTTCCAAGAGACCCAGTACTTC.

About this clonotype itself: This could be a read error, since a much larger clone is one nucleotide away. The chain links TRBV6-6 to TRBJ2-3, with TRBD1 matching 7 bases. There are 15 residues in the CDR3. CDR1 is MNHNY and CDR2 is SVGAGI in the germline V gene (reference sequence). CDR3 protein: CTSRTRDSYADTQYF. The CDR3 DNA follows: TGTACCAGCAGAACCCGGGACAGCTACGCAGATACGCAGTATTTT.

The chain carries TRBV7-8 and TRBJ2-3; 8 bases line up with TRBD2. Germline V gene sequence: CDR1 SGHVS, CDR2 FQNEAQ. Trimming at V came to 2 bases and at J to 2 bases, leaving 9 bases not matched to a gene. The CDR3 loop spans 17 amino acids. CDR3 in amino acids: CASSLKIGLALTDTQYF. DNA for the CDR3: TGTGCCAGCAGCTTAAAAATTGGACTAGCCCTCACAGATACGCAGTATTTT.

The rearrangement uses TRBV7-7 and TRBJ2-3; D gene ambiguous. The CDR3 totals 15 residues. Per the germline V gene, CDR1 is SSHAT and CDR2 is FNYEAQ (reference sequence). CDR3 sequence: CAGSLTSAPTDTQYF. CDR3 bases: TGTGCTGGCAGCCTCACCTCCGCCCCCACAGATACGCAGTATTTT.

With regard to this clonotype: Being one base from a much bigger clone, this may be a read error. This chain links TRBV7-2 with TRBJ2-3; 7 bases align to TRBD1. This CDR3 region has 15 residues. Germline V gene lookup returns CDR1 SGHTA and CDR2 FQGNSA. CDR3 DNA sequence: TGTGCCGGCAGCCCGTCGACAGGGCTGGGAGATACGCAGTATTTT. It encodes CAGSPSTGLGDTQYF.

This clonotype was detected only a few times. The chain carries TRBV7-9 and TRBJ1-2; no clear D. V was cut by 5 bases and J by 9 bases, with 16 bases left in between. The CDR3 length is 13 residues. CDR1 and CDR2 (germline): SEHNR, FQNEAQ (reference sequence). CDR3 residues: CASSQNGPVSYTF. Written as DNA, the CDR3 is TGTGCCAGCAGCCAAAACGGCCCAGTTAGCTACACCTTC.

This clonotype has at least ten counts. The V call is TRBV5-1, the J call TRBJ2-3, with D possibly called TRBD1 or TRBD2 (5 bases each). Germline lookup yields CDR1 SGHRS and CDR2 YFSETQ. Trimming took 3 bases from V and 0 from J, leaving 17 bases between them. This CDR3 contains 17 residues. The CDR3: CASSSAWGSSSTDTQYF. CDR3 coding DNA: TGCGCCAGCAGCTCGGCTTGGGGGAGCTCTAGCACAGATACGCAGTATTTT.

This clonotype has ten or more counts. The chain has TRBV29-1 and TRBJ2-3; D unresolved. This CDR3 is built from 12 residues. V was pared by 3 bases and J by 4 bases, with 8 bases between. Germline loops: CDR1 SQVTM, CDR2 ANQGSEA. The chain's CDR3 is CSVDPFPDTQYF. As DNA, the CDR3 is TGCAGCGTTGACCCCTTCCCAGATACGCAGTATTTT.

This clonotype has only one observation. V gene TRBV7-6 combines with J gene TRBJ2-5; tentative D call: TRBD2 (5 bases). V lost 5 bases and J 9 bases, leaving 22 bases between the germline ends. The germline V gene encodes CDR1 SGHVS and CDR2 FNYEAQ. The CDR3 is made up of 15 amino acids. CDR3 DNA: TGTGCCAGCAGCCCGACGAAGGGTTTGGAGGAGCCCCAGTACTTC. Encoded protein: CASSPTKGLEEPQYF.

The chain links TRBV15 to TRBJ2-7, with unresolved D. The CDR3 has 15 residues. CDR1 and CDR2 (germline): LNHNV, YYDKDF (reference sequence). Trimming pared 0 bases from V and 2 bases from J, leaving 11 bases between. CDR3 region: CATSRDPTSTYEQYF. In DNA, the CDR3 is TGTGCCACCAGCAGAGATCCTACGTCCACCTACGAGCAGTACTTC.

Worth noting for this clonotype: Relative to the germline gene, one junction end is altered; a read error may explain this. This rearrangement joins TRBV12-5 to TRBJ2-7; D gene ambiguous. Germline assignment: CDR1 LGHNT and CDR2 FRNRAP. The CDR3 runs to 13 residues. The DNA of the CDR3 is TGTGCTAGTCGCCGGTTACAGCCGTACGAGCAGCACTTC. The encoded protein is CASRRLQPYEQHF.

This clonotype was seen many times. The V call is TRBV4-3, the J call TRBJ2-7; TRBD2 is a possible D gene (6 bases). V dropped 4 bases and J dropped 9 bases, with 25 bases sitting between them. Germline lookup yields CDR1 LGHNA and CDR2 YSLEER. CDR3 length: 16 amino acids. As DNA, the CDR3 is TGCGCCAGCAGCCCGGGGCATGGGACTGATACGTCGGGGCAGTACTTC. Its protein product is CASSPGHGTDTSGQYF.